Each of the 21 T cell receptor beta chains below was sequenced from the same sample in a study of blood T cell repertoires in COVID-19. The repertoire was sequenced with immunoSEQ multiplex PCR; TCRdb's copy has only in-frame clones and lacks some. The data show about 310,000 clones, less than 85% seen once. Sequenced input: PBMCs or T cells enriched from blood (not recorded which). These receptor sequences come from a woman in her twenties or thirties who had been exposed to COVID-19.

The rearrangement uses TRBV2 and TRBJ2-1; TRBD2 matches 8 bases. Trimming cost V 3 bases and J 7 bases; bases outside gene matches: 5. Per the germline V gene, CDR1 is SNHLY and CDR2 is FYNNEI. CDR3 length: 14 amino acids. CDR3 amino acids: CASSDQRGNNEQFF. The CDR3 DNA is TGTGCCAGCAGTGATCAGCGGGGGAATAATGAGCAGTTCTTC.

This chain uses TRBV19 with TRBJ2-2, with D maybe TRBD2 (6 bases). V was shortened by 5 bases and J by 8 bases, with 15 bases between the two germline ends. Germline V gene data show CDR1 as LNHDA and CDR2 as SQIVND (reference sequence). There are 14 residues in the CDR3. The CDR3 loop is CASSSREGRGELFF. The CDR3 DNA reads TGTGCCAGTAGTTCTCGGGAAGGGAGGGGGGAGCTGTTTTTT.

The rearrangement uses TRBV11-2 and TRBJ1-2; D remains unclear. The CDR3 is 13 residues long. Germline CDR1 SGHAT, CDR2 FQNNGV. Trimming cost V 1 base and J 4 bases, with 7 bases left between them. This CDR3 reads CASSLASSYGYTF. In DNA, the CDR3 is TGTGCCAGCAGCTTAGCCAGTTCCTATGGCTACACCTTC. Full variable domain (missing parts from reference TRBV11-2 and TRBJ1-2): EAGVAQSPRYKIIEKRQSVAFWCNPISGHATLYWYQQILGQGPKLLIQFQNNGVVDDSQLPKDRFSAERLKGVDSTLKIQPAKLEDSAVYLCASSLASSYGYTFGSGTRLTVV.

This clone occurred once. The V and J genes are TRBV4-1 and TRBJ2-1; maybe TRBD2 (5 bases). CDR3 length: 13 amino acids. Trimming removed 4 bases at V and 9 bases at J, with 13 bases between. Germline V gene data show CDR1 as MGHRA and CDR2 as YSYEKL. This CDR3 is CASSLGIIGEQFF. The CDR3 region has the DNA TGCGCCAGCAGCCTCGGGATCATTGGTGAGCAGTTCTTC.

V gene TRBV9 combines with J gene TRBJ2-3; a possible D gene is TRBD2 (5 bases). Germline assignment: CDR1 SGDLS and CDR2 YYNGEE. The CDR3 consists of 16 residues. The V gene lost 4 bases and the J gene lost 0 bases, with 15 bases spanning the gap. Here the CDR3 DNA reads TGTGCCAGCAGCATTGGGGTAGCGCCTAGCACAGATACGCAGTATTTT. The encoded protein is CASSIGVAPSTDTQYF.

The V call is TRBV9, the J call TRBJ2-4; no firm D call. V lost 3 bases, J lost 3 bases, and 10 bases lay in between. Looked up from germline, CDR1 is SGDLS and CDR2 is YYNGEE. The CDR3 is 14 amino acids. CDR3 region: CASSASEFKNIQYF. DNA of the CDR3: TGTGCCAGCAGCGCGAGCGAGTTCAAAAACATTCAGTACTTC.

This chain links TRBV27 with TRBJ2-7; 9 bases are shared with TRBD2. CDR1 and CDR2 (germline): MNHEY, SMNVEV (reference sequence). The CDR3 runs 16 residues. V lost 6 bases and J lost 2; bases outside the gene matches: 11. DNA for the CDR3: TGTGCCAGCAGGAGCCTTAGCGGGGGATCGGCCTACGAGCAGTACTTC. Translating it yields CASRSLSGGSAYEQYF.

This sequence joins TRBV7-2 and TRBJ1-5; D gene uncertain. Germline lookup yields CDR1 SGHTA and CDR2 FQGNSA. CDR3 length: 14 amino acids. Trimming shortened V by 2 bases and J by 6 bases, and 11 bases separated the two germline ends. DNA for the CDR3: TGTGCCAGCAGCTTACAGTGGAGTGGTCAGCCCCAGCATTTT. Translation: CASSLQWSGQPQHF.

This clone occurred a few times. The chain recombines TRBV6-5 with TRBJ1-5; possibly TRBD1 for D (5 bases). V lost 8 bases and J 5 bases, leaving 13 bases between the germline ends. CDR1 is MNHEY, CDR2 SVGAGI, per germline. CDR3 length: 13 residues. The CDR3 is CASAGEVDQPQHF. CDR3 DNA: TGTGCCAGCGCGGGGGAGGTAGATCAGCCCCAGCATTTT.

The rearrangement uses TRBV7-2 and TRBJ1-2, with D hard to call. Germline V gives CDR1 SGHTA, CDR2 FQGNSA. Deletions cut 5 bases from V and 7 bases from J, with 17 bases between. The CDR3 is made up of 14 amino acids. The chain's CDR3 is CASSILYLEAGYTF. CDR3 DNA sequence: TGTGCCAGCAGCATACTCTACCTGGAGGCTGGCTACACCTTC.

This clone was observed a handful of times. The CDR3 loop is CASSGQGYGYTF. Here the CDR3 DNA reads TGTGCCAGCAGCGGACAGGGATACGGCTACACCTTC. The genes are TRBV9 and TRBJ1-2, with 7 bases that match TRBD1. Trimming removed 3 bases from V and 8 bases from J; junction bases left unmatched: 4. The CDR3 is 12 amino acids. Per germline, CDR1 SGDLS and CDR2 YYNGEE.

This rearrangement joins TRBV2 to TRBJ1-2; 7 bases line up with TRBD1. Germline CDR1 and CDR2: SNHLY and FYNNEI. The junction had 7 bases not matched to a gene; V was cut back by 1 base and J by 8 bases. CDR3 length equals 14 residues. In nucleotides, the CDR3 is TGTGCCAGCAGTGAAGAGACAGGGAGGCTGGGCTACACCTTC. It encodes CASSEETGRLGYTF.

The chain employs TRBV7-8 and TRBJ2-7; D might be TRBD2 (6 bases). CDR3 length equals 15 residues. Per germline, CDR1 SGHVS and CDR2 FQNEAQ. Between the trimmed V and J ends, which lost 3 bases and 2 bases, there was a span of 14 bases. The CDR3 DNA reads as TGTGCCAGCAGCTTCTTTGGGGGGAGCGCCTACGAGCAGTACTTC. This codes for CASSFFGGSAYEQYF. Looking up the rest from reference TRBV7-8 and TRBJ2-7 gives the full variable domain: GAGVSQSPRYKVAKRGQDVALRCDPISGHVSLFWYQQALGQGPEFLTYFQNEAQLDKSGLPSDRFFAERPEGSVSTLKIQRTQQEDSAVYLCASSFFGGSAYEQYFGPGTRLTVT.

This rearrangement joins TRBV24-1 to TRBJ1-2, with D possibly being TRBD1 (6 bases). Germline V gives CDR1 KGHDR, CDR2 SFDVKD. Trimming pared 3 bases from V and 4 bases from J, leaving 8 bases between. CDR3 length: 13 amino acids. CDR3: CATSDHRVYGYTF. The CDR3 DNA reads as TGTGCCACCAGTGATCACAGGGTCTATGGCTACACCTTC.

V usage is TRBV24-1 and J usage is TRBJ2-1; 8 bases fit TRBD2. CDR3 length equals 17 residues. With V trimmed by 4 bases and J by 0 bases, 7 bases remained unmatched. Germline V gene data show CDR1 as KGHDR and CDR2 as SFDVKD. The CDR3 loop is CATSDLTSAGSYNEQFF. Written as DNA, the CDR3 is TGTGCCACCAGTGACCTGACTAGCGCCGGCTCCTACAATGAGCAGTTCTTC.

This chain joins TRBV29-1 and TRBJ2-7, with D possibly TRBD1 on 5 matching bases. The germline V gene has CDR1 SQVTM and CDR2 ANQGSEA. The CDR3 loop spans 15 amino acids. Between the trimmed V and J ends, which lost 5 bases and 2 bases, there was a span of 19 bases. CDR3: CSVSGAGLIAYEQYF. In nucleotides, the CDR3 is TGCAGCGTTTCTGGGGCAGGCTTAATCGCCTACGAGCAGTACTTC.

The V call is TRBV18, the J call TRBJ1-3; 9 nucleotides align to TRBD1. After removal of 3 bases from V and 6 bases from J, the junction contained 3 bases not matched to a gene. This CDR3 spans 14 amino acids. Germline V gene data show CDR1 as KGHSH and CDR2 as LQKENI. The chain's CDR3 is CASSPGQGSNTIYF. The CDR3 DNA reads TGTGCCAGCTCACCGGGACAGGGTTCAAACACCATATATTTT.

CDR3 sequence reads: CASSPPAQETQYF. The CDR3 DNA is TGTGCCAGCTCACCACCGGCTCAAGAGACCCAGTACTTC. The V call is TRBV18, the J call TRBJ2-5; the D is unclear. CDR3 length: 13 amino acids. The germline V gene encodes CDR1 KGHSH and CDR2 LQKENI. V was cut by 0 bases and J by 2 bases, with 4 bases left in between.

This sequence joins TRBV6-1 and TRBJ1-2; 11 positions agree with TRBD1. This CDR3 region has 16 residues. The V segment lost 2 bases and the J segment 3 bases; nucleotides outside the gene matches: 5. The germline V gene has CDR1 MNHNS and CDR2 SASEGT. The CDR3 sequence is CASSEIGQGAHYGYTF. The CDR3, as DNA: TGTGCCAGCAGTGAAATCGGACAGGGGGCCCACTATGGCTACACCTTC.

This chain links TRBV4-3 with TRBJ1-1; a possible D gene is TRBD1 (6 bases). The length of the CDR3 is 16 residues. Germline CDR1 LGHNA, CDR2 YSLEER. The V end was cut by 1 base, the J end by 4 bases, with 16 bases between. The CDR3 nucleotides read TGCGCCAGCAGCCAAGGTACAGGGACGCTACCCACTGAAGCTTTCTTT. Translation gives CASSQGTGTLPTEAFF.

The V and J genes are TRBV3-1 (or the pseudogene TRBV3-2) and TRBJ2-3; the match to TRBD1 covers 7 bases. Losses at the gene ends were 4 bases for V and 0 bases for J; bases not matched to a gene: 4. The length of the CDR3 is 15 residues. Germline V gives CDR1 LGHDT, CDR2 YNNKEL (reference sequence). CDR3 protein: CASSLRGGSTDTQYF. The CDR3, as DNA: TGTGCCAGCAGCCTCCGAGGGGGCAGCACAGATACGCAGTATTTT.